This paragraph reports one T cell receptor (beta chain). Antigen unknown. Between the trimmed V and J ends, which lost 3 bases and 6 bases, there was a span of 26 bases. CDR3 length equals 19 residues. From germline, CDR1 is SEHNR and CDR2 FQNEAQ (reference sequence). This PCR relied on a set of 60 Vbeta primers and 13 Jbeta primers. Profiling relied on immunoSEQ multiplex PCR, and the TCRdb table lists in-frame clones only, not all of them. The sample carries about 130,000 clones, about four fifths recorded once. This entry is derived from a study of cytomegalovirus exposure and HLA in healthy donors. About the study: Unique TCRs from HLA-typed donors, some 85 million of them, were held in an early data release.

Study outcomes and limitations: As immune exposure information, only CMV serostatus was available. With DRB1 most and HLA-C fewest, TCR association rates differed between HLA loci in a later analysis.

The chain joins TRBV7-9 to TRBJ1-4, with D maybe TRBD1 (5 bases). The source material was PBMCs. This sequence was found in a man aged 18 to 29 in good health and CMV-seronegative. The CDR3 reads CASSLVGRGLTDLYEKLFF. CDR3 bases: TGTGCCAGCAGCTTGGTCGGGCGGGGACTAACTGATCTGTATGAAAAACTGTTTTTT.